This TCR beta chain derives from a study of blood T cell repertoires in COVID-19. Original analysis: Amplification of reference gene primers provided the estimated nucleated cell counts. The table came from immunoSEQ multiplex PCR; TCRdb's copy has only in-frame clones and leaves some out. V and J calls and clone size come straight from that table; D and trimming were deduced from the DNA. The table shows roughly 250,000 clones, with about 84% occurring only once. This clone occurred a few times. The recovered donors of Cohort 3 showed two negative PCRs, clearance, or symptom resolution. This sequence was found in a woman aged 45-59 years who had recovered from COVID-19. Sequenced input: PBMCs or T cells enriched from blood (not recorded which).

The CDR3 nucleotides are TGTGCCAGCCCTACAGGTATCGGATATGGCTACACCTTC. Translated, it gives CASPTGIGYGYTF. V is TRBV7-3 and J is TRBJ1-2, with a tentative D call TRBD1 (5 bases). In germline, CDR1 is SGHTA, CDR2 FQGTGA. V was pared by 8 bases and J by 5 bases, with 15 bases between. This CDR3 contains 13 residues.